Listed below are T cell receptor beta chains from one sample, sequenced in a study of T cell repertoires and HLA-DP antigens. The protocol was immunoSEQ multiplex PCR, while the TCRdb copy is restricted to in-frame clones and leaves out a portion. Of 2,000 to 2,500 clones in the sample, approximately 72% were seen once. The source material was CD137- CD4+ T cells from cultured PBMCs. Receptors were obtained from a woman between 18 and 30 years old in good health and CMV-seronegative. The CDR3 runs from the conserved cysteine through the conserved F or W. The order of the fields is J gene, D gene, clone size, CDR3 length, V gene, CDR3 protein, CDR3 DNA. A D gene is named only where the DNA matches it firmly. Clone size appears in some rows only: once, few, many, or a class for an expanded clone.

TRBJ1-2	TRBD1	-	14	TRBV29-1	CSVGDSLIGLGYTF	TGCAGCGTCGGGGACAGCTTAATCGGCCTTGGCTACACCTTC
TRBJ1-2	TRBD1	-	14	TRBV2	CASSAGQARYGYTF	TGTGCCAGCAGTGCCGGACAGGCCCGCTATGGCTACACCTTC
TRBJ1-5	TRBD1	-	17	TRBV28	CASISKKGTESNQPQHF	TGTGCCAGCATCTCGAAAAAGGGGACAGAAAGCAATCAGCCCCAGCATTTT
TRBJ1-6	-	-	16	TRBV28	CASSLGGGWNNSPLHF	TGTGCCAGCAGTCTTGGGGGGGGGTGGAATAATTCACCCCTCCACTTT
TRBJ2-1	-	-	16	TRBV5-1	CARSLNFRGKYNEQFF	TGCGCCAGATCCTTAAATTTTAGGGGAAAATACAATGAGCAGTTCTTC
TRBJ1-3	TRBD1	-	14	TRBV10-3	CAIGPGQVGNTIYF	TGTGCCATCGGGCCGGGACAGGTCGGAAACACCATATATTTT
TRBJ1-5	TRBD1	-	17	TRBV30	CAWSVRTGGRGNQPQHF	TGTGCCTGGAGTGTAAGGACAGGGGGCAGGGGCAATCAGCCCCAGCATTTT
TRBJ1-1	TRBD1	-	17	TRBV5-6	CASSLRWGQGANTEAFF	TGTGCCAGCAGCCTGCGATGGGGACAGGGGGCGAACACTGAAGCTTTCTTT
TRBJ2-7	TRBD1	once	14	TRBV6-6	CASRATGGGYEQYF	TGTGCCAGCAGGGCCACAGGGGGCGGCTACGAGCAGTACTTC
TRBJ1-2	TRBD1	once	14	TRBV9	CASSLQGARNGYTF	TGTGCCAGCAGCCTTCAGGGGGCGAGGAATGGCTACACCTTC
TRBJ2-5	-	-	13	TRBV7-2	CASSRRQEETQYF	TGTGCCAGCAGCCGTCGACAGGAAGAGACCCAGTACTTC
TRBJ1-2	-	few	17	TRBV4-1	CASSQAYPGRANYGYTF	TGCGCCAGCAGCCAAGCTTACCCCGGGCGCGCTAACTATGGCTACACCTTC
TRBJ1-2	TRBD1	-	13	TRBV6-6	CASSNRQGDGYTF	TGTGCCAGCAGTAACCGACAGGGGGATGGCTACACCTTC
TRBJ1-1	-	-	15	TRBV15	CATSRALTPNTEAFF	TGTGCCACCAGCAGAGCCCTTACCCCGAACACTGAAGCTTTCTTT
TRBJ2-1	-	-	17	TRBV18	CASSSTYVASSYNEQFF	TGTGCCAGCTCATCGACCTACGTCGCCAGCTCCTACAATGAGCAGTTCTTC
TRBJ1-1	-	-	13	TRBV6-1	CASGSPLNTEAFF	TGTGCCAGCGGGTCGCCTTTGAACACTGAAGCTTTCTTT
TRBJ2-2	TRBD2	-	19	TRBV7-9	CASSPTGLAGGLNTGELFF	TGTGCCAGCAGCCCAACGGGACTAGCGGGAGGGCTCAACACCGGGGAGCTGTTTTTT
TRBJ1-5	TRBD1	-	14	TRBV5-6	CASSVGTGNQPQHF	TGTGCCAGCAGCGTTGGGACAGGCAATCAGCCCCAGCATTTT
TRBJ2-3	-	once	11	TRBV14	CASSWSHTQYF	TGTGCCAGCAGTTGGTCCCATACGCAGTATTTT
TRBJ2-1	TRBD2	-	15	TRBV25-1	CASSDSGRGYNEQFF	TGTGCCAGCAGCGATAGCGGGAGGGGTTACAATGAGCAGTTCTTC
TRBJ1-5	TRBD1	-	14	TRBV6-1	CASRTGQGNQPQHF	TGTGCCAGCAGGACGGGACAGGGAAATCAGCCCCAGCATTTT
TRBJ1-6	-	-	16	TRBV6-5	CASSYKESSYNSPLHF	TGTGCCAGCAGTTACAAAGAGAGCTCCTATAATTCACCCCTCCACTTT
TRBJ1-2	-	-	14	TRBV6-1	CASSQIDRGHGYTF	TGTGCCAGCAGTCAAATCGACAGAGGACATGGCTACACCTTC
TRBJ2-2	TRBD1	-	15	TRBV6-5	CASSTGGANTGELFF	TGTGCCAGCAGTACAGGGGGCGCGAACACCGGGGAGCTGTTTTTT
TRBJ1-4	-	-	15	TRBV28	CASRDRQTTNEKLFF	TGTGCCAGCAGGGACCGACAGACAACTAATGAAAAACTGTTTTTT
TRBJ2-1	-	-	13	TRBV7-3	CASSLGPVNEQFF	TGTGCCAGCAGCCTAGGTCCGGTGAATGAGCAGTTCTTC
TRBJ1-1	-	-	13	TRBV6-5	CASSQSRGTEAFF	TGTGCCAGCAGTCAATCTCGGGGCACTGAAGCTTTCTTT
TRBJ2-1	-	-	15	TRBV9	CASTPLASGYNEQFF	TGTGCCAGCACCCCGCTAGCGAGCGGTTACAATGAGCAGTTCTTC
TRBJ1-2	TRBD1	few	15	TRBV7-9	CASKLTGQENYGYTF	TGTGCCAGCAAACTAACCGGACAGGAAAACTATGGCTACACCTTC
TRBJ1-5	TRBD1	-	13	TRBV11-3	CASSWTGDQPQHF	TGTGCCAGCAGCTGGACAGGGGATCAGCCCCAGCATTTT
TRBJ1-3	-	once	15	TRBV7-8	CASSLSSSSGNTIYF	TGTGCCAGCAGCTTATCATCTTCCTCTGGAAACACCATATATTTT